This T cell receptor beta chain was profiled in a study of CD8 T cells in ankylosing spondylitis. There are many counts of this clonotype. The CDR3 contains 14 residues. The germline gives CDR1 SGDLS, CDR2 YYNGEE. The V end was cut by 4 bases, the J end by 0 bases, with 11 bases between. Via MiXCR, TCRdb re-called the 5' RACE reads, giving one row per CDR3 protein. The table records around 29,000 distinct CDR3 sequences, about 5.2% of them present only once. The gene calls are TRBV9 and TRBJ2-7; D possibly corresponds to TRBD2 (5 bases). The clonotype comes from a female donor with ankylosing spondylitis or in good health (not recorded which). The sample was blood, either unsorted or a sorted T cell fraction (not recorded which). CDR3 region: CASSYSGISYEQYF. The DNA for the CDR3 is TGTGCCAGCAGCTACTCCGGGATCTCCTACGAGCAGTACTTC.